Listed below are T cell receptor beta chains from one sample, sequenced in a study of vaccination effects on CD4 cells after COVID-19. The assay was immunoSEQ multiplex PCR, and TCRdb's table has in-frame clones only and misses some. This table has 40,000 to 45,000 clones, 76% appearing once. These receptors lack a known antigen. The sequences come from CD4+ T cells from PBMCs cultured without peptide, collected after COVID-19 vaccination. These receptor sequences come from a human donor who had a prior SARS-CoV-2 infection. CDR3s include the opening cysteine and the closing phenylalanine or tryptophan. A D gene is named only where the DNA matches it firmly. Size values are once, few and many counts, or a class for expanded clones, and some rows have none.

cdr3_nt: TGCGCCAGCAGCCCCAGTTCCACAGGGAACACCGGGGAGCTGTTTTTT; cdr3_aa: CASSPSSTGNTGELFF; j_call: TRBJ2-2; clone_size: .; d_call: .; v_call: TRBV5-1
cdr3_nt: TGTGCCAGCAGCCTCCGACTAGCGTCGACAGATACGCAGTATTTT; cdr3_aa: CASSLRLASTDTQYF; j_call: TRBJ2-3; clone_size: .; d_call: TRBD2; v_call: TRBV4-2
cdr3_nt: TGTGCCAGCAGCGCTTTGGGACTAGCGGGGGGGAGGAGCTCCTACAATGAGCAGTTCTTC; cdr3_aa: CASSALGLAGGRSSYNEQFF; j_call: TRBJ2-1; clone_size: .; d_call: TRBD2; v_call: TRBV9
cdr3_nt: TGTGCCAGCAGCTTAGGGGCGGCCGGAGGCAGAAGAGCTTTCTTT; cdr3_aa: CASSLGAAGGRRAFF; j_call: TRBJ1-1; clone_size: .; d_call: .; v_call: TRBV7-2
cdr3_nt: TGTGCCAGCAGTTACCGGGGCTTTAATTCACCCCTCCACTTT; cdr3_aa: CASSYRGFNSPLHF; j_call: TRBJ1-6; clone_size: .; d_call: .; v_call: TRBV6-5
cdr3_nt: TGTGCCAGCAGGGTTGGCGGGGCAGATACGCAGTATTTT; cdr3_aa: CASRVGGADTQYF; j_call: TRBJ2-3; clone_size: .; d_call: .; v_call: TRBV7-2
cdr3_nt: TGTGCCAGCAGCCTGGGGATTTCGGGGGGCTACACCTTC; cdr3_aa: CASSLGISGGYTF; j_call: TRBJ1-2; clone_size: .; d_call: .; v_call: TRBV4-2
cdr3_nt: TGTGCCTGGAGACTAGCGGGGTATCGTACGCAGTATTTT; cdr3_aa: CAWRLAGYRTQYF; j_call: TRBJ2-3; clone_size: .; d_call: TRBD2; v_call: TRBV30
cdr3_nt: TGCGCCAGCAGCTTGGGGGACAGGGATCGAGAGACCCAGTACTTC; cdr3_aa: CASSLGDRDRETQYF; j_call: TRBJ2-5; clone_size: .; d_call: TRBD1; v_call: TRBV5-1
cdr3_nt: TGTGCCATCCGGGGGATCTACAATGAGCAGTTCTTC; cdr3_aa: CAIRGIYNEQFF; j_call: TRBJ2-1; clone_size: .; d_call: .; v_call: TRBV6-6
cdr3_nt: TGTGCCAGCAGTGTACAGGGGACCCACGAGCAGTACTTC; cdr3_aa: CASSVQGTHEQYF; j_call: TRBJ2-7; clone_size: .; d_call: TRBD1; v_call: TRBV6-2/TRBV6-3
cdr3_nt: TGTGCCAGCAGCCCAAGGGGGCGCGGGGTGGCTGAGCAGTTCTTC; cdr3_aa: CASSPRGRGVAEQFF; j_call: TRBJ2-1; clone_size: .; d_call: .; v_call: TRBV5-4
cdr3_nt: TGTGCCAGCAGTTTTAGTAATACGCAGTATTTT; cdr3_aa: CASSFSNTQYF; j_call: TRBJ2-3; clone_size: few; d_call: .; v_call: TRBV2
cdr3_nt: TGTGCCACCAGTGATACTGCCTCCCGCCCGGACAGGGCCTCTGAAGCTTTCTTT; cdr3_aa: CATSDTASRPDRASEAFF; j_call: TRBJ1-1; clone_size: .; d_call: TRBD1; v_call: TRBV24-1
cdr3_nt: TGTGCCAGCAGCTGGGCGGGGGTCTACGAGCAGTACTTC; cdr3_aa: CASSWAGVYEQYF; j_call: TRBJ2-7; clone_size: .; d_call: TRBD2; v_call: TRBV7-2
cdr3_nt: TGTGCCAGCAGCTTATTCGGGAACTCCTACAATGAGCAGTTCTTC; cdr3_aa: CASSLFGNSYNEQFF; j_call: TRBJ2-1; clone_size: .; d_call: .; v_call: TRBV7-6
cdr3_nt: TGTGCCAGTAGTATGCGCGCATCCCTCTCCTACAATGAGCAGTTCTTC; cdr3_aa: CASSMRASLSYNEQFF; j_call: TRBJ2-1; clone_size: .; d_call: .; v_call: TRBV19
cdr3_nt: TGTGCCAGCAGCCCCCAGAATCAGCCCCAGCATTTT; cdr3_aa: CASSPQNQPQHF; j_call: TRBJ1-5; clone_size: .; d_call: .; v_call: TRBV28
cdr3_nt: TGTGCCACATGTAGGGGGGGTGCACAAGAGACCCAGTACTTC; cdr3_aa: CATCRGGAQETQYF; j_call: TRBJ2-5; clone_size: .; d_call: .; v_call: TRBV10-3
cdr3_nt: TGTGCCAGCAGCCAAGGGGGCTATGGCTACACCTTC; cdr3_aa: CASSQGGYGYTF; j_call: TRBJ1-2; clone_size: .; d_call: .; v_call: TRBV14
cdr3_nt: TGCGCCAGCAGCCAAGAGTGGGGGGGGTATGGCTACACCTTC; cdr3_aa: CASSQEWGGYGYTF; j_call: TRBJ1-2; clone_size: .; d_call: .; v_call: TRBV4-1
cdr3_nt: TGTGCCAGCAGCCTTAACAGGGACGAGCAGTACTTC; cdr3_aa: CASSLNRDEQYF; j_call: TRBJ2-7; clone_size: once; d_call: .; v_call: TRBV5-6
cdr3_nt: TGTGCAAGAGGTGACTACGAGAATGAAAAACTGTTTTTT; cdr3_aa: CARGDYENEKLFF; j_call: TRBJ1-4; clone_size: .; d_call: .; v_call: TRBV12-2
cdr3_nt: TGTGCCAGCAGCCGGACACTACCTGATGGGAAACTGTTTTTT; cdr3_aa: CASSRTLPDGKLFF; j_call: TRBJ1-4; clone_size: .; d_call: .; v_call: TRBV28
cdr3_nt: TGTGCCAGCAGTTGGAGGACTAGCGGGGGCCTCCCACAGTATTTT; cdr3_aa: CASSWRTSGGLPQYF; j_call: TRBJ2-3; clone_size: .; d_call: TRBD2; v_call: TRBV27
cdr3_nt: TGTGCCAGCAGCTTGTCGCAGGGCTACAATGAGCAGTTCTTC; cdr3_aa: CASSLSQGYNEQFF; j_call: TRBJ2-1; clone_size: .; d_call: .; v_call: TRBV5-4
cdr3_nt: TGTGCCAGCAGGGTGGGAGGGGGGGTCGCAGATACGCAGTATTTT; cdr3_aa: CASRVGGGVADTQYF; j_call: TRBJ2-3; clone_size: .; d_call: .; v_call: TRBV6-5
cdr3_nt: TGTGCCACCAGTGACCCAGGGACTCGGGAGACCCAGTACTTC; cdr3_aa: CATSDPGTRETQYF; j_call: TRBJ2-5; clone_size: .; d_call: .; v_call: TRBV24-1
cdr3_nt: TGTGCCAGCAGGGGACCTGTGGAGTTCACCCTCCACTTT; cdr3_aa: CASRGPVEFTLHF; j_call: TRBJ1-6; clone_size: few; d_call: .; v_call: TRBV12-3/TRBV12-4
cdr3_nt: TGTGCCAGCAGCCCCCAAGGGGGGATGATAACTGAAGCTTTCTTT; cdr3_aa: CASSPQGGMITEAFF; j_call: TRBJ1-1; clone_size: .; d_call: .; v_call: TRBV2
cdr3_nt: TGTGCCAGCAGTTACACCGGGACTAGCAACCTCGATACGCAGTATTTT; cdr3_aa: CASSYTGTSNLDTQYF; j_call: TRBJ2-3; clone_size: .; d_call: TRBD2; v_call: TRBV6-5
cdr3_nt: TGCGCCAGCGGGGGACAGGGCGGCGGGAGAAGTGCAGATACGCAGTATTTT; cdr3_aa: CASGGQGGGRSADTQYF; j_call: TRBJ2-3; clone_size: few; d_call: TRBD1; v_call: TRBV10-1
cdr3_nt: TGTGCCAGCAGCCGCACAGTTTCACCTAACCCTTGGTATGGCTACACCTTC; cdr3_aa: CASSRTVSPNPWYGYTF; j_call: TRBJ1-2; clone_size: .; d_call: .; v_call: TRBV7-9
cdr3_nt: TGCGCCAGCAGCCTGAGGGACAGACGCACAGATACGCAGTATTTT; cdr3_aa: CASSLRDRRTDTQYF; j_call: TRBJ2-3; clone_size: .; d_call: TRBD1; v_call: TRBV5-1
cdr3_nt: TGTGCCAGCAGCCAAGTGGGACTAGCGGGGACCACAGATACGCAGTATTTT; cdr3_aa: CASSQVGLAGTTDTQYF; j_call: TRBJ2-3; clone_size: .; d_call: TRBD2; v_call: TRBV3-1/TRBV3-2
cdr3_nt: TGTGCTAGCAGCCCAAATGAGGGGGGCGGTGAGACCCAGTACTTC; cdr3_aa: CASSPNEGGGETQYF; j_call: TRBJ2-5; clone_size: .; d_call: .; v_call: TRBV7-7
cdr3_nt: TGCGCCAGCAGCTTGGGGACAGGGGCGAACACCGGGGAGCTGTTTTTT; cdr3_aa: CASSLGTGANTGELFF; j_call: TRBJ2-2; clone_size: .; d_call: TRBD1; v_call: TRBV5-1
cdr3_nt: TGTGCCAGCAGCAGACTAGCGGGAGAAGAGACCCAGTACTTC; cdr3_aa: CASSRLAGEETQYF; j_call: TRBJ2-5; clone_size: few; d_call: TRBD2; v_call: TRBV3-1/TRBV3-2
cdr3_nt: TGCGCCAGCAAGCCGTTGGGGAGGATGGATGAGCAGTTCTTC; cdr3_aa: CASKPLGRMDEQFF; j_call: TRBJ2-1; clone_size: .; d_call: .; v_call: TRBV4-1
cdr3_nt: TGTGCCAGCAGCATAGGACAGGACCTCGGCTACACCTTC; cdr3_aa: CASSIGQDLGYTF; j_call: TRBJ1-2; clone_size: few; d_call: TRBD1; v_call: TRBV7-2
cdr3_nt: TGCGCCAGCACCTCTACAAGCGGGGGGATAAACAATGAGCAGTTCTTC; cdr3_aa: CASTSTSGGINNEQFF; j_call: TRBJ2-1; clone_size: .; d_call: TRBD2; v_call: TRBV5-1
cdr3_nt: TGTGCCATCAGCCAAGGGGCTAGCGGTACGACCGAGCAGTACTTC; cdr3_aa: CAISQGASGTTEQYF; j_call: TRBJ2-7; clone_size: .; d_call: TRBD2; v_call: TRBV10-3